This T cell receptor (beta chain) was profiled in a study of blood T cell repertoires in COVID-19. Between the trimmed V and J ends, which lost 3 bases and 0 bases, there was a span of 13 bases. Germline loops: CDR1 SGHRS, CDR2 YFSETQ. The CDR3 is made up of 17 amino acids. Only in-frame clones appear in the TCRdb table, and some are missing; sequencing was by immunoSEQ multiplex PCR. The sample yields more than 150,000 clones, around 84% seen once. The table lists this clone with a count of one. The material sequenced was PBMCs or T cells enriched from blood (not recorded which). The chain is built from TRBV5-1 and TRBJ2-6; D perhaps matches TRBD1 (6 bases). This TCR was recovered from a woman aged 45-65 years who had recovered from COVID-19. CDR3 loop: CASSSGGQSSGANVLTF. CDR3 nucleotides: TGCGCCAGCAGCTCAGGCGGACAGTCCTCTGGGGCCAACGTCCTGACTTTC.